The 18 T cell receptor beta chains below come from one sample, sequenced in a study of cytomegalovirus exposure and HLA in healthy donors. PCR was performed using 60 Vbeta and 13 Jbeta primers. Generated by immunoSEQ multiplex PCR, the TCRdb table keeps only in-frame clones and is missing some. The sample yields about 260,000 clones, around four fifths seen once. The sample comprised PBMCs. The receptor source for this set is a woman aged 40 to 50 in good health and CMV-seropositive.

This sequence joins TRBV18 and TRBJ1-1, with 8 nucleotides matching TRBD1. The CDR3 loop spans 18 amino acids. After removal of 0 bases from V and 0 bases from J, the junction contained 9 bases not matched to a gene. Germline CDR1 and CDR2: KGHSH and LQKENI. The CDR3 nucleotides are TGTGCCAGCTCACCACCCCCCCGGCCAGGGGGCATGAACACTGAAGCTTTCTTT. Translated, it gives CASSPPPRPGGMNTEAFF. Drawing the rest from reference TRBV18 and TRBJ1-1, the complete variable domain is NAGVMQNPRHLVRRRGQEARLRCSPMKGHSHVYWYRQLPEEGLKFMVYLQKENIIDESGMPKERFSAEFPKEGPSILRIQQVVRGDSAAYFCASSPPPRPGGMNTEAFFGQGTRLTVV.

This rearrangement joins TRBV5-4 to TRBJ2-7; tentatively, D is TRBD2 (6 bases). The CDR3 totals 14 residues. V lost 0 bases to trimming and J lost 0 bases, with 7 bases between them. Per germline, CDR1 SGHNT and CDR2 YYREEE (reference sequence). The CDR3 reads CASSLGGLSYEQYF. For the CDR3, the DNA is TGTGCCAGCAGCTTGGGGGGACTCTCCTACGAGCAGTACTTC. The full variable domain, completed using reference TRBV5-4 and TRBJ2-7, is ETGVTQSPTHLIKTRGQQVTLRCSSQSGHNTVSWYQQALGQGPQFIFQYYREEENGRGNFPPRFSGLQFPNYSSELNVNALELDDSALYLCASSLGGLSYEQYFGPGTRLTVT.

This chain uses TRBV6-6 with TRBJ2-7; 11 nucleotides agree with TRBD2. This CDR3 spans 15 amino acids. V was pared by 7 bases and J by 4 bases, with 9 bases of the junction left unmatched. CDR1 and CDR2 from the germline V gene are MNHNY and SVGAGI (reference sequence). Here the CDR3 DNA reads TGTGCCAGCATCGGTCTCATAGCGGGAGGGTACGAGCAGTACTTC. Translation: CASIGLIAGGYEQYF.

The chain has TRBV10-2 and TRBJ2-7; 7 bases map to TRBD1. V dropped 6 bases and J dropped 5; count of bases not matched to a gene: 7. The CDR3 length is 13 residues. The germline V gene encodes CDR1 WSHSY and CDR2 SAAADI. The CDR3 nucleotides are TGCGCCAGCAGCCCCAGGGGGTTCAACGAGCAGTACTTC. This sequence encodes CASSPRGFNEQYF.

J is TRBJ2-7 and V is TRBV19; 11 bases are shared with TRBD2. This CDR3 comprises 18 residues. The germline gives CDR1 LNHDA, CDR2 SQIVND (reference sequence). V gave up 3 bases and J gave up 0 bases; unmatched junction bases: 10. CDR3 in DNA: TGTGCCAGTAGTATCCGAACTAGCGGGAGTTCCTTCTCCTACGAGCAGTACTTC. This encodes CASSIRTSGSSFSYEQYF. Using reference TRBV19 and TRBJ2-7 for the parts outside the CDR3, the full variable domain is DGGITQSPKYLFRKEGQNVTLSCEQNLNHDAMYWYRQDPGQGLRLIYYSQIVNDFQKGDIAEGYSVSREKKESFPLTVTSAQKNPTAFYLCASSIRTSGSSFSYEQYFGPGTRLTVT.

J is TRBJ2-7 and V is TRBV6-5, with 9 bases matching TRBD2. CDR3 length equals 15 residues. V gave up 2 bases and J gave up 4 bases; unmatched junction bases: 6. Germline CDR1 reads MNHEY; CDR2 reads SVGAGI. CDR3 coding DNA: TGTGCCAGCAGTTACCAGGCGGGAGGGCCTTACGAGCAGTACTTC. Its translation is CASSYQAGGPYEQYF.

This chain uses TRBV28 with TRBJ1-1; TRBD1 is a possible D gene (6 bases). Germline V gene sequence: CDR1 MDHEN, CDR2 SYDVKM. V lost 5 bases to trimming and J lost 7 bases, with 14 bases between them. CDR3 length: 13 amino acids. The DNA of the CDR3 is TGTGCCAGCAGTCTCCGACAGGCTCTTGAAGCTTTCTTT. It encodes CASSLRQALEAFF. The variable domain in full, completed from reference TRBV28 and TRBJ1-1, reads DVKVTQSSRYLVKRTGEKVFLECVQDMDHENMFWYRQDPGLGLRLIYFSYDVKMKEKGDIPEGYSVSREKKERFSLILESASTNQTSMYLCASSLRQALEAFFGQGTRLTVV.

The genes are TRBV25-1 and TRBJ1-2, with TRBD1 matching over 7 bases. This CDR3 spans 13 amino acids. The germline CDR1 and CDR2 sequences are MGHDK and SYGVNS. V lost 5 bases and J lost 5; bases outside the gene matches: 5. In nucleotides, the CDR3 is TGTGCCAGCAGTCGTACAGGGGTATATGGCTACACCTTC. It codes for CASSRTGVYGYTF.

This chain links TRBV7-6 with TRBJ2-7; 13 bases are shared with TRBD2. V lost 3 bases, J lost 1 base, and 3 bases stayed unmatched. The CDR3 covers 16 residues. The germline gives CDR1 SGHVS, CDR2 FNYEAQ. For the CDR3, the DNA is TGTGCCAGCAGCTTTGGGACTAGCGGGACTTCCTACGAGCAGTACTTC. Protein: CASSFGTSGTSYEQYF.

The gene calls are TRBV10-2 and TRBJ2-1; 8 bases line up with TRBD2. V gave up 4 bases and J gave up 10 bases; unmatched junction bases: 6. In germline, CDR1 is WSHSY, CDR2 SAAADI. The CDR3 contains 13 residues. CDR3 residues: CASSVREDWEQFF. Here the CDR3 DNA reads TGCGCCAGCAGTGTGCGGGAGGATTGGGAGCAGTTCTTC.

The rearrangement uses TRBV5-1 and TRBJ1-2; D is unresolved. Germline values: CDR1 SGHRS, CDR2 YFSETQ. The CDR3 sequence is 16 residues long. Trimming removed 4 bases at V and 4 bases at J, with 20 bases between. Here the CDR3 DNA reads TGCGCCAGCAGCCCTAGGACTGACGCGCCCGGCTATGGCTACACCTTC. As protein: CASSPRTDAPGYGYTF.

The genes are TRBV19 and TRBJ1-2; maybe TRBD1 (5 bases). The ends were cut back, 10 bases at V and 5 bases at J, with 17 bases in the middle. The germline V gene encodes CDR1 LNHDA and CDR2 SQIVND (reference sequence). The CDR3 consists of 13 residues. CDR3 sequence: CATDGGAQYGYTF. CDR3 nucleotide sequence: TGTGCCACCGACGGCGGGGCACAGTATGGCTACACCTTC. The full variable domain, completed using reference TRBV19 and TRBJ1-2, is DGGITQSPKYLFRKEGQNVTLSCEQNLNHDAMYWYRQDPGQGLRLIYYSQIVNDFQKGDIAEGYSVSREKKESFPLTVTSAQKNPTAFYLCATDGGAQYGYTFGSGTRLTVV.

This clone was counted only a few times. The chain links TRBV5-6 to TRBJ1-2; 7 bases agree with TRBD1. J was trimmed by 2 bases and V by 2 bases; bases with no gene match: 15. CDR3 length equals 18 residues. The germline V gene encodes CDR1 SGHDT and CDR2 YYEEEE. The DNA of the CDR3 is TGTGCCAGCAGCTTAACCCGACAGGGCATGATCTTAAACTATGGCTACACCTTC. Its translation: CASSLTRQGMILNYGYTF. Full variable domain (outside the CDR3, taken from reference TRBV5-6 and TRBJ1-2): DAGVTQSPTHLIKTRGQQVTLRCSPKSGHDTVSWYQQALGQGPQFIFQYYEEEERQRGNFPDRFSGHQFPNYSSELNVNALLLGDSALYLCASSLTRQGMILNYGYTFGSGTRLTVV.

This chain uses TRBV5-4 with TRBJ2-1, with 14 bases matching TRBD2. Germline V gives CDR1 SGHNT, CDR2 YYREEE (reference sequence). The CDR3 is 16 amino acids. V dropped 4 bases and J dropped 8; count of bases not matched to a gene: 8. The CDR3 nucleotides are TGTGCCAGCAGCCGTGTGGGACTAGCGGGAGTATATGAGCAGTTCTTC. This translates into CASSRVGLAGVYEQFF.

The rearrangement uses TRBV20-1 and TRBJ2-1, with D unclear. CDR1 and CDR2 from the germline V gene are DFQATT and SNEGSKA (reference sequence). The CDR3 has 11 amino acids. V was cut by 6 bases and J by 10 bases, with 13 bases left in between. CDR3 nucleotides: TGCAGTGCCCTCTCGTTCGAGGAGCAGTTCTTC. Translating gives CSALSFEEQFF.

The sample holds one count of this clone. The genes are TRBV28 and TRBJ1-2; D is possibly TRBD1 (5 bases). The V gene's germline CDR1 is MDHEN and CDR2 SYDVKM. Trimming pared 6 bases from V and 10 bases from J, leaving 15 bases between. The CDR3 runs 12 residues. CDR3 loop: CASSRRGGVYTF. Here the CDR3 DNA reads TGTGCCAGCAGCCGGAGGGGAGGTGTCTACACCTTC.

V is TRBV2 and J is TRBJ1-2; 9 positions agree with TRBD1. Trimming took 6 bases from V and 8 from J; bases not matched to a gene: 4. There are 12 residues in the CDR3. Germline CDR1 is SNHLY and CDR2 is FYNNEI. CDR3 sequence reads: CASRGQGWGYTF. CDR3 nucleotide sequence: TGTGCCAGCAGGGGACAGGGCTGGGGCTACACCTTC. Combining the CDR3 with reference TRBV2 and TRBJ1-2 gives the whole variable domain EPEVTQTPSHQVTQMGQEVILRCVPISNHLYFYWYRQILGQKVEFLVSFYNNEISEKSEIFDDQFSVERPDGSNFTLKIRSTKLEDSAMYFCASRGQGWGYTFGSGTRLTVV.

The chain employs TRBV7-9 and TRBJ2-7; 10 positions agree with TRBD1. J was trimmed by 5 bases and V by 5 bases; bases with no gene match: 6. CDR3 length: 14 residues. Per the germline V gene, CDR1 is SEHNR and CDR2 is FQNEAQ (reference sequence). CDR3 amino acids: CASSLGQGNDEQYF. CDR3 bases: TGTGCCAGCAGCCTGGGACAGGGGAACGACGAGCAGTACTTC.